This T cell receptor beta chain emerged from a study of shared clonotypes between healthy human individuals. Using immunoSEQ multiplex PCR, the repertoire was profiled, and TCRdb retains in-frame clones only, with some absent. Among about 2,500,000 clones, around 90% were seen once, and the ten largest hold under 0.15%. This CDR3 is built from 14 residues. Germline V gene data show CDR1 as GTSNPN and CDR2 as SVGIG (reference sequence). Trimming stripped 4 bases from V and 6 bases from J, with 18 bases between. The sample was naive CD4+ T cells sorted from blood. As for subset: CD45RA+ positively selected. This sequence originates from a man aged 18 to 35 in good health. The rearrangement joins TRBV30 to TRBJ1-1; D unresolved. DNA for the CDR3: TGTGCCTGGAAACCAGGATACCCTCTCGCTGAAGCTTTCTTT. Translation gives CAWKPGYPLAEAFF.